Following are 19 T cell receptor beta chains from one sample sequenced in a study of cytomegalovirus exposure and HLA in healthy donors. The PCR used 60 Vbeta and 13 Jbeta primers. The data were produced by immunoSEQ multiplex PCR, yet TCRdb's version contains in-frame clones alone and is incomplete. Of approximately 160,000 clones listed, around 86% are singletons. Sequencing input: PBMCs. All receptors come from a man aged 45 to 65 in good health and CMV-seropositive.

The genes are TRBV5-1 and TRBJ2-5, with 11 nucleotides matching TRBD1. V lost 0 bases and J lost 4; bases outside the gene matches: 2. Germline CDR1 and CDR2: SGHRS and YFSETQ. CDR3 length: 15 residues. Written as DNA, the CDR3 is TGCGCCAGCAGCTTGGGGACAGGGGGCGCAGAGACCCAGTACTTC. It specifies CASSLGTGGAETQYF.

Turning to this clone: Because the CDR3 is missing its conserved closing phenylalanine or tryptophan, this is likely a read error. No DNA is shown, since the ends of the CDR3 on it are uncertain; the CDR3 is the one TCRdb lists. V is TRBV10-3 and J is TRBJ1-2; the table's D gene call, TRBD1, was not cross checked with the DNA. The CDR3 is made up of 9 amino acids, end residues included. CDR1 is ENHRY and CDR2 is SYGVKD in the germline V gene. The CDR3 loop reads CAISTRQGL.

CDR3 sequence: CASSYSDLVETQYF. For the CDR3, the DNA is TGTGCCAGCAGTTACTCGGATCTAGTGGAGACCCAGTACTTC. V gene TRBV6-5 combines with J gene TRBJ2-5; D remains ambiguous. Trimming shortened V by 0 bases and J by 5 bases, and 10 bases separated the two germline ends. Germline V CDR1 and CDR2: MNHEY, SVGAGI. This CDR3 spans 14 amino acids.

For the CDR3, the DNA is TGTGCCAGCAGCTTGGCCGGGTCTAGCGAGCAGTACTTC. Its protein is CASSLAGSSEQYF. The rearrangement links TRBV5-4 to TRBJ2-7; D gene ambiguous. The V gene's germline CDR1 is SGHNT and CDR2 YYREEE (reference sequence). The V and J ends lost 0 bases and 6 bases respectively, with 10 bases between them. The CDR3 sequence is 13 residues long.

This chain joins TRBV27 and TRBJ1-3; 8 bases line up with TRBD1. Trimming removed 0 bases from V and 5 bases from J; junction bases left unmatched: 6. The CDR3 has 16 residues. Germline V gene lookup returns CDR1 MNHEY and CDR2 SMNVEV (reference sequence). DNA of the CDR3: TGTGCCAGCAGTTTATCCTGGGCAGGGGGCAGAAACACCATATATTTT. This translates into CASSLSWAGGRNTIYF.

This clone was seen only a few times. The chain recombines TRBV6-5 with TRBJ1-6; D remains unclear. In germline, CDR1 is MNHEY, CDR2 SVGAGI. This CDR3 has 12 amino acids. Trimming took off 6 bases at V and 10 bases at J, with 10 bases between the two ends. The CDR3 spells CASSPGSSPLHF. In DNA form, the CDR3 reads TGTGCCAGCAGCCCGGGATCATCACCCCTCCACTTT.

The chain couples TRBV21-1 to TRBJ1-2; the D call TRBD1 from the table was never checked on the DNA. TRBV21-1 is marked as a pseudogene. The CDR3 is made up of 12 amino acids. CDR3 DNA sequence: TGTGCCAGCAGCAAAGAGGACAGGGGCTACACCTTC. This translates into CASSKEDRGYTF.

The chain links TRBV5-1 to TRBJ2-7, with 8 nucleotides matching TRBD1. In germline, CDR1 is SGHRS, CDR2 YFSETQ. The CDR3 sequence is 13 residues long. Trimming at V came to 3 bases and at J to 4 bases, leaving 3 bases not matched to a gene. The CDR3: CASSSDRGYEQYF. The CDR3 DNA reads as TGCGCCAGCAGCTCCGACAGGGGATACGAGCAGTACTTC.

The V call is TRBV30, the J call TRBJ1-4; D unresolved. Trimming removed 1 base from V and 6 bases from J, with 12 bases in between. CDR3 size: 14 residues. CDR1 is GTSNPN and CDR2 is SVGIG in the germline V gene (reference sequence). The CDR3 DNA reads as TGTGCCTGGAGTGGGGATTGGAGGGATGAAAAACTGTTTTTT. Its translation: CAWSGDWRDEKLFF. Full variable domain (rest looked up from reference TRBV30 and TRBJ1-4): SQTIHQWPATLVQPVGSPLSLECTVEGTSNPNLYWYRQAAGRGLQLLFYSVGIGQISSEVPQNLSASRPQDRQFILSSKKLLLSDSGFYLCAWSGDWRDEKLFFGSGTQLSVL.

The genes are TRBV5-6 and TRBJ2-3, with 12 bases identical to TRBD2. V was clipped by 1 base and J by 4 bases; unmatched bases: 10. The V gene's germline CDR1 is SGHDT and CDR2 YYEEEE. This CDR3 is 18 amino acids long. The CDR3: CASSLTTGASGGADTQYF. The CDR3 coding sequence is TGTGCCAGCAGCTTGACCACTGGGGCTAGCGGGGGGGCAGATACGCAGTATTTT.

V gene TRBV19 combines with J gene TRBJ2-1; 11 positions agree with TRBD2. CDR1 and CDR2 (germline): LNHDA, SQIVND (reference sequence). This CDR3 comprises 15 residues. The V gene end was trimmed by 5 bases and the J gene end by 3 bases; junction bases not matched to a gene: 3. The CDR3 spells CASSLTSGDYNEQFF. The CDR3 nucleotides read TGTGCCAGTAGTTTGACTAGCGGGGACTACAATGAGCAGTTCTTC.

This clone has only one observation. The chain is built from TRBV5-6 and TRBJ2-5; no reliable D call. The last part of the DNA fits TRBJ2-7 better; the J call may be wrong. This CDR3 has 13 amino acids. CDR1 is SGHDT and CDR2 is YYEEEE in the germline V gene. CDR3 loop: CASSLQSSYEQYF. CDR3 in DNA: TGTGCCAGCAGCTTACAGTCCTCCTACGAGCAGTACTTC.

This chain uses TRBV7-3 with TRBJ2-3; TRBD2 matches at 8 bases. V dropped 5 bases and J dropped 2; count of bases not matched to a gene: 6. The germline V gene has CDR1 SGHTA and CDR2 FQGTGA. The CDR3 contains 15 residues. The CDR3 protein is CASSDGRGATDTQYF. CDR3 nucleotide sequence: TGTGCCAGCAGCGACGGGCGGGGGGCCACAGATACGCAGTATTTT.

The chain uses TRBV25-1 and TRBJ1-1; TRBD1 matches 9 bases. Per the germline V gene, CDR1 is MGHDK and CDR2 is SYGVNS. V dropped 4 bases and J dropped 4; count of bases not matched to a gene: 4. This CDR3 spans 14 amino acids. CDR3 region: CASSGQGDRTEAFF. In DNA, the CDR3 is TGTGCCAGCAGTGGACAGGGGGACCGCACTGAAGCTTTCTTT.

The rearrangement uses TRBV6-5 and TRBJ1-1; TRBD1 is a possible D gene (5 bases). V was cut by 0 bases and J by 3 bases, with 8 bases left in between. This CDR3 contains 14 residues. Germline assignment: CDR1 MNHEY and CDR2 SVGAGI. The CDR3 reads CASSYSTGDTEAFF. The CDR3, as DNA: TGTGCCAGCAGTTACTCTACGGGGGACACTGAAGCTTTCTTT.

The rearrangement links TRBV6-1 to TRBJ1-5, with unresolved D. Looked up from germline, CDR1 is MNHNS and CDR2 is SASEGT. The CDR3 is 13 amino acids. The ends were cut back, 8 bases at V and 4 bases at J, with 12 bases in the middle. Written as DNA, the CDR3 is TGTGCCAGCCGCTGGGCTGAGAATCAGCCCCAGCATTTT. Its protein is CASRWAENQPQHF.

This chain uses TRBV4-3 with TRBJ2-1, with D tentatively TRBD1 (5 bases). Germline values: CDR1 LGHNA, CDR2 YSLEER. Deletions cut 1 base from V and 8 bases from J, with 9 bases between. CDR3 length: 13 residues. The CDR3 DNA reads TGCGCCAGCAGCCAAGTAGGGGAACATGAGCAGTTCTTC. As protein: CASSQVGEHEQFF.

The V gene is TRBV7-2, the J gene TRBJ2-7, with 11 bases lining up with TRBD2. The CDR3 has 16 amino acids. The V and J ends lost 5 bases and 2 bases, in that order; junction bases with no gene match: 8. CDR1 SGHTA and CDR2 FQGNSA come from the germline V gene. In DNA, the CDR3 is TGTGCCAGCAGCCCCCGGGGTAGCGGGGGGGCCTACGAGCAGTACTTC. The encoded protein is CASSPRGSGGAYEQYF. The full variable domain, with the rest looked up from reference TRBV7-2 and TRBJ2-7, is GAGVSQSPSNKVTEKGKDVELRCDPISGHTALYWYRQSLGQGLEFLIYFQGNSAPDKSGLPSDRFSAERTGGSVSTLTIQRTQQEDSAVYLCASSPRGSGGAYEQYFGPGTRLTVT.

V gene TRBV6-1 combines with J gene TRBJ1-5, with D possibly being TRBD1 (5 bases). Germline V CDR1 and CDR2: MNHNS, SASEGT. V was clipped by 6 bases and J by 7 bases, with 19 bases between them. CDR3 length: 15 amino acids. In DNA form, the CDR3 reads TGTGCCAGCAGCCAAGTCGGTAGGGGCCGGCAGCCCCAGCATTTT. Translation gives CASSQVGRGRQPQHF.